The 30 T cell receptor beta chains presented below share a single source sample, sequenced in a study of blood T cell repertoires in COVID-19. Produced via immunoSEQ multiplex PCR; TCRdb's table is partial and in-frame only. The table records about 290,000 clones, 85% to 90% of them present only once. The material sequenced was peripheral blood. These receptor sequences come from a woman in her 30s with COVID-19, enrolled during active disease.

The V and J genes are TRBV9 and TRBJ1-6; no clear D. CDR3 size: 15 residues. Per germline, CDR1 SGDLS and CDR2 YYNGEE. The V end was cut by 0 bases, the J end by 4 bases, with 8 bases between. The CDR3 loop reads CASSVGQIYNSPLHF. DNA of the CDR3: TGTGCCAGCAGCGTAGGCCAGATTTATAATTCACCCCTCCACTTT.

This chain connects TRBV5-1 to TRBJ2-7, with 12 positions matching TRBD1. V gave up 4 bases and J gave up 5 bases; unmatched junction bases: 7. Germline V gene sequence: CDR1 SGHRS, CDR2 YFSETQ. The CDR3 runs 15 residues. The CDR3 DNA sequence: TGCGCCAGCAGCGCTGGGGGGACAGGGGGCGACGAGCAGTACTTC. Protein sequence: CASSAGGTGGDEQYF.

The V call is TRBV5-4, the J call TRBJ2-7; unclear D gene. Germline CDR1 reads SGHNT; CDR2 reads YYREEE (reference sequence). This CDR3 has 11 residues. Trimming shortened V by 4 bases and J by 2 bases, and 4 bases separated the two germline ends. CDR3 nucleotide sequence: TGTGCCAGCAGCAATACCTACGAGCAGTACTTC. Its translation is CASSNTYEQYF.

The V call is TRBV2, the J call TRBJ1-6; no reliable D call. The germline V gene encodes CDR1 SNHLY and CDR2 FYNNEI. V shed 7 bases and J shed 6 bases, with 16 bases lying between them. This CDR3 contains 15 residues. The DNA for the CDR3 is TGTGCCAGCAAGGCAGGCCCTGGCCTTAATTCACCCCTCCACTTT. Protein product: CASKAGPGLNSPLHF.

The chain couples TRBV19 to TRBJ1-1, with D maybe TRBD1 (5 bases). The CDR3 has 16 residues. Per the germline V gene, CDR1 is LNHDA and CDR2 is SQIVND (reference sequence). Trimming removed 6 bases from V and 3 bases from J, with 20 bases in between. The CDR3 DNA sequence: TGTGCCAGTAGGATGGTACGGGGGGGAGTGTACACTGAAGCTTTCTTT. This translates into CASRMVRGGVYTEAFF.

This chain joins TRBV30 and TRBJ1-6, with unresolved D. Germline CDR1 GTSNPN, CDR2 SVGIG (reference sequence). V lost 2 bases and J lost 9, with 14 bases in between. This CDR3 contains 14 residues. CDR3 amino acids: CAWSFGIRGSPLHF. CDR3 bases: TGTGCCTGGAGTTTCGGGATTCGGGGTTCACCCCTCCACTTT.

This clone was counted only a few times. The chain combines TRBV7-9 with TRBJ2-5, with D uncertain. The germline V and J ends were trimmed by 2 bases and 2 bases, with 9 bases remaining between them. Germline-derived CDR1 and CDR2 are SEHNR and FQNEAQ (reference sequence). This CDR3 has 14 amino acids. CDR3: CASSLTRSQETQYF. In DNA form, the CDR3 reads TGTGCCAGCAGCTTAACGCGCTCACAAGAGACCCAGTACTTC.

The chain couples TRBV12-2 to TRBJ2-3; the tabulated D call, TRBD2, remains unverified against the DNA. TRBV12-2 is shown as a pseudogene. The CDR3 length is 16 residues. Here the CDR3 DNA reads TGTGCAAGTCGCTTAGGAGCGGGGGGGCCGACAGATACGCAGTATTTT. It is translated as CASRLGAGGPTDTQYF.

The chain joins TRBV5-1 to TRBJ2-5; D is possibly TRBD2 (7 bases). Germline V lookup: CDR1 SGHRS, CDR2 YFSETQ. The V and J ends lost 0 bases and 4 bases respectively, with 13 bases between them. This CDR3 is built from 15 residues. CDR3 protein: CASSLGRGAGETQYF. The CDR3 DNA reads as TGCGCCAGCAGCTTGGGCCGGGGGGCCGGAGAGACCCAGTACTTC.

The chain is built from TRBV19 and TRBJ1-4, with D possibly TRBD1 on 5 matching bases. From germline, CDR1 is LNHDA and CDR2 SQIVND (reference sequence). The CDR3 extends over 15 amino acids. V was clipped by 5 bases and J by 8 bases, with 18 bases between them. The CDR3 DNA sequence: TGTGCCAGTAGTCCCACCGGGACTAGTAGCGAAAAACTGTTTTTT. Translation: CASSPTGTSSEKLFF.

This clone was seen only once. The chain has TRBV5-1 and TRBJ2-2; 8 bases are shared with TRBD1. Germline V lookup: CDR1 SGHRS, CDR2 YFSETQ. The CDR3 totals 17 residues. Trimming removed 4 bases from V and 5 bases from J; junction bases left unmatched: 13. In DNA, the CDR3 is TGCGCCAGCAGCAGACCCCGACAGGGGCGTTCGACCGGGGAGCTGTTTTTT. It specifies CASSRPRQGRSTGELFF.

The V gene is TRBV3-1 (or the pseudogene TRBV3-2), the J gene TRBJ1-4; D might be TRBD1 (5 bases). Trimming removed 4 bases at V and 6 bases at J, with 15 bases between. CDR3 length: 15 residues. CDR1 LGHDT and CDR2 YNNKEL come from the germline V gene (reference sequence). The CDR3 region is CASSPASRGDEKLFF. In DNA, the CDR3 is TGTGCCAGCAGCCCCGCTTCTCGGGGGGATGAAAAACTGTTTTTT.

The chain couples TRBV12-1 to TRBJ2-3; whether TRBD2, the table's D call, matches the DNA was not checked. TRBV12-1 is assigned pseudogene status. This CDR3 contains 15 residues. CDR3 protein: CASSFGLASTDTQYF. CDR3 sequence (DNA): TGTGCCAGCAGCTTTGGACTGGCCAGCACAGATACGCAGTATTTT.

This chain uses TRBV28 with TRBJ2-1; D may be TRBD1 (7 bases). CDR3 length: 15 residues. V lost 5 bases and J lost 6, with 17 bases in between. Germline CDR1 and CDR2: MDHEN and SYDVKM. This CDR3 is CASSPRRGRGNEQFF. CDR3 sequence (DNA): TGTGCCAGCAGTCCGCGGAGGGGGCGGGGCAATGAGCAGTTCTTC. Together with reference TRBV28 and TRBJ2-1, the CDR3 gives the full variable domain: DVKVTQSSRYLVKRTGEKVFLECVQDMDHENMFWYRQDPGLGLRLIYFSYDVKMKEKGDIPEGYSVSREKKERFSLILESASTNQTSMYLCASSPRRGRGNEQFFGPGTRLTVL.

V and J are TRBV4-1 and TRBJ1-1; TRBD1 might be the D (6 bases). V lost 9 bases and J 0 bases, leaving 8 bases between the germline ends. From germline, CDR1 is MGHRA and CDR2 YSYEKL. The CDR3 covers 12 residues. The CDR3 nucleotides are TGCGCCAGTCAGGGGATGAACACTGAAGCTTTCTTT. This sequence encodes CASQGMNTEAFF.

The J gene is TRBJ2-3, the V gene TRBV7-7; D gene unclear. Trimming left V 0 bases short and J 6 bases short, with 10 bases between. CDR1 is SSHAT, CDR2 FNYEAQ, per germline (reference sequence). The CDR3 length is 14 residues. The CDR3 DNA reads TGTGCCAGCAGCTTAGCAACTTGGTCGGATACGCAGTATTTT. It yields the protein CASSLATWSDTQYF. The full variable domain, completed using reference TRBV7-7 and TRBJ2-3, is GAGVSQSPRYKVTKRGQDVTLRCDPISSHATLYWYQQALGQGPEFLTYFNYEAQPDKSGLPSDRFSAERPEGSISTLTIQRTEQRDSAMYRCASSLATWSDTQYFGPGTRLTVL.

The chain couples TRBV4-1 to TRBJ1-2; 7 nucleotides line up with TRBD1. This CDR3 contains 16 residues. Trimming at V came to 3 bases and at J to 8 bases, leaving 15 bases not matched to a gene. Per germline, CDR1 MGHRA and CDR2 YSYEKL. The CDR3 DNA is TGCGCCAGCAGCCATTCGCCAGACAGGGTGACGGAGGGCTACACCTTC. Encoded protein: CASSHSPDRVTEGYTF.

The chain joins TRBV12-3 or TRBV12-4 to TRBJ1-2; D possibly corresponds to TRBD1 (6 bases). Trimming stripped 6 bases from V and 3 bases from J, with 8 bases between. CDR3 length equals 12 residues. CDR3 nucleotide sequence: TGTGCCAGCAGCTACAGGGACTATGGCTACACCTTC. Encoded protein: CASSYRDYGYTF.

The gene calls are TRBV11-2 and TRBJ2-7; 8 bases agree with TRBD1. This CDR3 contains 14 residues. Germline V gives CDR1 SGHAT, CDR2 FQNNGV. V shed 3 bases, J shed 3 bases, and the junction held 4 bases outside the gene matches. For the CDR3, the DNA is TGTGCCAGCAGCTTGGGGACAGGTGTCTACGAGCAGTACTTC. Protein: CASSLGTGVYEQYF.

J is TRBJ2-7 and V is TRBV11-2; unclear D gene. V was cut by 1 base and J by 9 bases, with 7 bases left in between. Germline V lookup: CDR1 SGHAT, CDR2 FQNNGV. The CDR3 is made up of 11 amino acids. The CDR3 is CASSLGSGQYF. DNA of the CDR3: TGTGCCAGCAGCTTAGGGTCCGGGCAGTACTTC. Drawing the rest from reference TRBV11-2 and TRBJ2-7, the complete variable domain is EAGVAQSPRYKIIEKRQSVAFWCNPISGHATLYWYQQILGQGPKLLIQFQNNGVVDDSQLPKDRFSAERLKGVDSTLKIQPAKLEDSAVYLCASSLGSGQYFGPGTRLTVT.

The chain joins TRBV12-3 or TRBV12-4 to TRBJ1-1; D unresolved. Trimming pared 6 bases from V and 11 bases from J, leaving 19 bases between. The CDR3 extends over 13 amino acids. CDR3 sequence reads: CASSSIRGGGAFF. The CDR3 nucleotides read TGTGCCAGCAGCTCAATTCGAGGTGGTGGGGCTTTCTTT.

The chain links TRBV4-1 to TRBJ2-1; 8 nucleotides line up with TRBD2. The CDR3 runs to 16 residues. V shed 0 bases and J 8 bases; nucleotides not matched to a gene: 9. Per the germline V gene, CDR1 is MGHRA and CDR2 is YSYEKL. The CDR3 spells CASSQERGRLRDEQFF. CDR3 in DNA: TGCGCCAGCAGCCAAGAGCGCGGGAGGCTTCGGGATGAGCAGTTCTTC.

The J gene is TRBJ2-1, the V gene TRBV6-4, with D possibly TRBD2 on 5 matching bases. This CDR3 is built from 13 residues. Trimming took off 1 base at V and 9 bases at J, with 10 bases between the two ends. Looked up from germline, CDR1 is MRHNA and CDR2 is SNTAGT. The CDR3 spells CASSDYPAGEQFF. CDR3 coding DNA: TGTGCCAGCAGTGACTACCCTGCGGGTGAGCAGTTCTTC.

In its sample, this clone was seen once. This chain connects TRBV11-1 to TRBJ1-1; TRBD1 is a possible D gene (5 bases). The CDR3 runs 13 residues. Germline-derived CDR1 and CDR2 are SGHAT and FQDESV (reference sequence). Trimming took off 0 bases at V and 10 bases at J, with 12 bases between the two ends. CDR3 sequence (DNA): TGTGCCAGCAGCTTAGCGCGGGGAGGGACAGCTTTCTTT. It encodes CASSLARGGTAFF.

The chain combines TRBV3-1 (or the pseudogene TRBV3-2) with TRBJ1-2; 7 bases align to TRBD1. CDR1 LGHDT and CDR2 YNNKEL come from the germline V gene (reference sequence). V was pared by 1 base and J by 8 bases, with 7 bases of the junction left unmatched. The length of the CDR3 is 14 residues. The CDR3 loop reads CASSQAGGDWGYTF. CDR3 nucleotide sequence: TGTGCCAGCAGCCAAGCAGGGGGTGATTGGGGCTACACCTTC.

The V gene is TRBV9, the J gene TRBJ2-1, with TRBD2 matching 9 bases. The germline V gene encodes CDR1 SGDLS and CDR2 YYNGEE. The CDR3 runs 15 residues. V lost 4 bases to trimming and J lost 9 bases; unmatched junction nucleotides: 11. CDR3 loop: CASSKRGGAVIEQFF. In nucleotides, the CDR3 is TGTGCCAGCAGCAAACGCGGGGGGGCCGTGATTGAGCAGTTCTTC.

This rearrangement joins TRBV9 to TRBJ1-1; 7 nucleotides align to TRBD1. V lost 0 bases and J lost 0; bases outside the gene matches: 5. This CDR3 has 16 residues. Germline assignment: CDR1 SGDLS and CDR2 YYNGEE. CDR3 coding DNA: TGTGCCAGCAGCGTAGGGGGACAGCTACTGAACACTGAAGCTTTCTTT. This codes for CASSVGGQLLNTEAFF.

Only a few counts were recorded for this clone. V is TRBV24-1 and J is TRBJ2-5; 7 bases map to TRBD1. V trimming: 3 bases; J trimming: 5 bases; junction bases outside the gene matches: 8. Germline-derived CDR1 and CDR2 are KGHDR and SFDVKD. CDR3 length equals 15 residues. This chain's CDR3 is CATSDATGVMETQYF. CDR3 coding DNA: TGTGCCACCAGTGATGCCACAGGGGTAATGGAGACCCAGTACTTC.

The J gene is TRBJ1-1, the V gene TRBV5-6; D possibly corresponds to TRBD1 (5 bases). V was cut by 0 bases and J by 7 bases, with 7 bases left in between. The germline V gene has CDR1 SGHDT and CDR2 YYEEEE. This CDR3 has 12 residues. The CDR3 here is CASSLGRGEAFF. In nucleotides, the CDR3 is TGTGCCAGCAGCTTGGGGAGGGGTGAAGCTTTCTTT.

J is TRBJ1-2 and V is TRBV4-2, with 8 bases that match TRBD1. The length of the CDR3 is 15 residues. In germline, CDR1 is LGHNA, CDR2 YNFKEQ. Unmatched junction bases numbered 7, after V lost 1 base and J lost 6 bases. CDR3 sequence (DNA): TGTGCCAGCAGCCAAGTCGGACAGGGAAGTGATGGCTACACCTTC. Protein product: CASSQVGQGSDGYTF.